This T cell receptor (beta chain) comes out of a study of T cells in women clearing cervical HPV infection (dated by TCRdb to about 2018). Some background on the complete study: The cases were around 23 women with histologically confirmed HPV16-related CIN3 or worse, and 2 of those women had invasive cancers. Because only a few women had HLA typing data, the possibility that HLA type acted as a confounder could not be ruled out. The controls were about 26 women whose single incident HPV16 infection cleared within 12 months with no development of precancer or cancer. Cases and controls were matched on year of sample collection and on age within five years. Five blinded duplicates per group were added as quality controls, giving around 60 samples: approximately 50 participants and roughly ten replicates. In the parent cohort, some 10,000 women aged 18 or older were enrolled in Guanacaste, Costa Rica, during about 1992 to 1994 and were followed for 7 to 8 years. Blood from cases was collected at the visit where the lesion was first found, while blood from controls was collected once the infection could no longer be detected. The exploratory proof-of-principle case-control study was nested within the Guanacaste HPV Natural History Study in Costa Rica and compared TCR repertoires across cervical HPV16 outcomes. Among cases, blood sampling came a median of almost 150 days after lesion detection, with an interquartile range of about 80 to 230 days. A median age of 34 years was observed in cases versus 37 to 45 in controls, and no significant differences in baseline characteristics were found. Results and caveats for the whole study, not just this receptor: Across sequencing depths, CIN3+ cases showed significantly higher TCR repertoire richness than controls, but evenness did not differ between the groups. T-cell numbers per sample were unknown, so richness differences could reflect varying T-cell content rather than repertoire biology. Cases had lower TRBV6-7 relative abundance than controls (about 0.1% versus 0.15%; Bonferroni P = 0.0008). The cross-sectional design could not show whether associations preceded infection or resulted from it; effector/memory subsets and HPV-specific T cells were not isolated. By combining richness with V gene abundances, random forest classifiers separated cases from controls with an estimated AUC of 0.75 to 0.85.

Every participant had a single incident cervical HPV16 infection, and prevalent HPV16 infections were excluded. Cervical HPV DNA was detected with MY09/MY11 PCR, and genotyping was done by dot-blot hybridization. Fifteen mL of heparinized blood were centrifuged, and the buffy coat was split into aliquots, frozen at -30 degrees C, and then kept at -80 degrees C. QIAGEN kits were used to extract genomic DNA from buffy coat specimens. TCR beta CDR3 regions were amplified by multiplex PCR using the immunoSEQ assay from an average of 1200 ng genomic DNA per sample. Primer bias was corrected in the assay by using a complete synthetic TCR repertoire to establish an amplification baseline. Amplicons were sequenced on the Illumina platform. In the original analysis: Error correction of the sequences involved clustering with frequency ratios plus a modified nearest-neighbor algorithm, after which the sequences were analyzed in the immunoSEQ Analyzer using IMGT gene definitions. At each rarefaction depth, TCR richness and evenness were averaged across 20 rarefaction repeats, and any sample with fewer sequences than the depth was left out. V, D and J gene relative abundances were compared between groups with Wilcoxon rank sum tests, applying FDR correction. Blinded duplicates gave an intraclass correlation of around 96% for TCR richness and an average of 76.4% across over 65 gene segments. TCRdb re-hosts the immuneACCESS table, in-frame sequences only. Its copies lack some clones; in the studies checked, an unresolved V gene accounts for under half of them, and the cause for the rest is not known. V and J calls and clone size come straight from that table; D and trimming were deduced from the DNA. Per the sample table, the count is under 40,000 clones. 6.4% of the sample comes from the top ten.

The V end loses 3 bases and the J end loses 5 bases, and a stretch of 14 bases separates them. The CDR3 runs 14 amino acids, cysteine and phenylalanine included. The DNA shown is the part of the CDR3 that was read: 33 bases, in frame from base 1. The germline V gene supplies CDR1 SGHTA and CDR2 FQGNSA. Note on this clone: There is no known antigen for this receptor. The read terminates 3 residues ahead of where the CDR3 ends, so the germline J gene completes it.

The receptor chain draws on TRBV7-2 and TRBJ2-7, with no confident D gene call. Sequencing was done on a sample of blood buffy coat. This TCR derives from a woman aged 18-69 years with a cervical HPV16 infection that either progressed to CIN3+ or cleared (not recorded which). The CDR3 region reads CASSLSRGKDEQYF. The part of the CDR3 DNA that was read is TGTGCCAGCAGCTTGAGTCGTGGTAAGGACGAG.